These T cell receptor beta chains were read from a single sample in a study of T cell repertoires in ileal Crohn's disease. Only in-frame clones appear in the TCRdb table, and some are missing; sequencing was by immunoSEQ multiplex PCR. The sample lists roughly 13,000 clones; less than 80% were seen once. The sequenced material came from ileal tissue. The receptors here all came from an adult with Crohn's disease. Each CDR3 is given with its conserved first and last residue. A D gene is named only where the DNA matches it firmly. Rows give clone size only sometimes, using once, few, many, or a class for an expanded clone.

>TRBV4-1|TRBJ2-7|.|TRBD1
TGCGCCAGCAGCCAGCCCTTTCGACAGGGGCGAACCTACGAGCAGTACTTC
CASSQPFRQGRTYEQYF
>TRBV15|TRBJ1-2|once|.
TGTGCCACCGGACACCGCCGCTATGGCTACACCTTC
CATGHRRYGYTF
>TRBV6-1|TRBJ2-7|few|TRBD1
TGTGCCAGCAGTGAATCCGGGACAGGGGGCTACGAGCAGTACTTC
CASSESGTGGYEQYF
>TRBV4-1|TRBJ1-1|.|.
TGCGCCAGCAGCCAAGTCCAGGGAAGCACTGAAGCTTTCTTT
CASSQVQGSTEAFF
>TRBV19|TRBJ2-1|.|TRBD2
TGTGCCAGTAATCCTAGCGGGACCTACAATGAGCAGTTCTTC
CASNPSGTYNEQFF
>TRBV29-1|TRBJ2-3|once|TRBD1
TGCAGCGCCTGGGCGGGACAGGGGGCAGATACGCAGTATTTT
CSAWAGQGADTQYF
>TRBV27|TRBJ1-4|.|TRBD1
TGTGCCAGCAGTCTCCGTCATGGACAGGGAACTAATGAAAAACTGTTTTTT
CASSLRHGQGTNEKLFF
>TRBV5-6|TRBJ1-2|.|.
TGTGCCAGCAGCCTCTGGGGAGGGGTCGGCTATGGCTACACCTTC
CASSLWGGVGYGYTF
>TRBV6-5|TRBJ1-1|.|.
TGTGCCAGCAGTTACTCACCGGGGTGGGGTAGCACTGAAGCTTTCTTT
CASSYSPGWGSTEAFF
>TRBV10-3|TRBJ1-5|few|.
TGTGCCTCACAGGGTGGAAACCAGCCCCAGCATTTT
CASQGGNQPQHF
>TRBV2|TRBJ2-7|.|.
TGTGCCAGCAGTGGGGACACCTCCTACGAGCAGTACTTC
CASSGDTSYEQYF
>TRBV7-8|TRBJ2-2|.|.
TGTGCCAGCAGCTTAGGCGTTACGAACACCGGGGAGCTGTTTTTT
CASSLGVTNTGELFF
>TRBV21-1|TRBJ2-2|.|.
TGTGCCAGGTTACTAGCGGCCAACACCGGGGAGCTGTTTTTT
CARLLAANTGELFF
>TRBV25-1|TRBJ1-1|.|.
TGTGCCAGCAGCCCTCCCCTTGGCGGACATGAAGCTTTCTTT
CASSPPLGGHEAFF
>TRBV19|TRBJ1-3|.|.
TGTGCCAGTGGATCCGGGGGTTATTCTGGAAACACCATATATTTT
CASGSGGYSGNTIYF
>TRBV4-1|TRBJ1-1|.|TRBD1
TGCGCCAGCAGCCAAGATCTTAGGGGGACAGGGTGGGACACTGAAGCTTTCTTT
CASSQDLRGTGWDTEAFF
>TRBV10-3|TRBJ1-2|few|.
TGTGCCATCAGTGATGGGCTCGGGAGAGAAGACTATGGCTACACCTTC
CAISDGLGREDYGYTF
>TRBV11-2|TRBJ2-5|.|.
TGTGCCAGCAGCTCCCGGGACAACCTCGAAGAGACCCAGTACTTC
CASSSRDNLEETQYF
>TRBV5-1|TRBJ2-1|.|.
TGCGCCAGCACTTCCGGCCAAGGGAGCTCCTACAATGAGCAGTTCTTC
CASTSGQGSSYNEQFF
>TRBV6-1|TRBJ2-7|.|.
TGTGCCAGCAGCCAAGATCTGTGGGGCTCCTACGAGCAGTACTTC
CASSQDLWGSYEQYF
>TRBV11-2|TRBJ2-1|.|.
TGTGCCAGCAGCTCACTAACAGGTTCCGCCTACAATGAGCAGTTCTTC
CASSSLTGSAYNEQFF
>TRBV9|TRBJ2-2|.|.
TGTGCCAGCACAGGTGCGAACACCGGGGAGCTGTTTTTT
CASTGANTGELFF
>TRBV6-6|TRBJ1-2|.|TRBD1
TGTGCCGGACAGGGACCCTACACCTTC
CAGQGPYTF
>TRBV19|TRBJ2-5|.|.
TGTGCCAGTAGTATGGGGACGGAAGAGACCCAGTACTTC
CASSMGTEETQYF
>TRBV27|TRBJ1-1|.|.
TGTGCCAGCAGTCTCAACCCAGTCTTGAACACTGAAGCTTTCTTT
CASSLNPVLNTEAFF
>TRBV30|TRBJ1-2|.|.
TGTGCCTGGACTCTCCTCGGGGCTAACTATGGCTACACCTTC
CAWTLLGANYGYTF
>TRBV20-1|TRBJ2-5|.|.
TGCAGTGCTAGAGTGAGGGAGACCCAGTACTTC
CSARVRETQYF
>TRBV29-1|TRBJ1-3|.|.
TGCAGCGTTGAAGGACGGGGCTCTGGAAACACCATATATTTT
CSVEGRGSGNTIYF
>TRBV2|TRBJ2-3|.|TRBD1
TGTGCCAGCAGTGAAGAAGGACAGGGAGGAGATACGCAGTATTTT
CASSEEGQGGDTQYF
>TRBV12-5|TRBJ1-5|.|.
TGTGCTAGTGGTTTGGTACGGACGGCAGGCAGCAATCAGCCCCAGCATTTT
CASGLVRTAGSNQPQHF
>TRBV15|TRBJ2-7|once|TRBD2
TGTGCCACCAGCAGAGATTGGGGAGGGTCCTACGAGCAGTACTTC
CATSRDWGGSYEQYF
>TRBV29-1|TRBJ2-3|.|TRBD2
TGCAGCGTTGTGGGACTAGCGGGGGGGCCAGATACGCAGTATTTT
CSVVGLAGGPDTQYF
>TRBV11-2|TRBJ2-7|.|TRBD2
TGTGCCAGCATTCCAGCGGGGGGGCTTGAGCAGTACTTC
CASIPAGGLEQYF
>TRBV9|TRBJ2-5|.|TRBD1
TGTGCCAGCAGCGCAGGACAGGGGGCCGGCCAAGAGACCCAGTACTTC
CASSAGQGAGQETQYF
>TRBV7-9|TRBJ1-3|.|.
TGTGCCAGCAGCCCCATGCTTTCCAGCTCTGGAAACACCATATATTTT
CASSPMLSSSGNTIYF
>TRBV10-3|TRBJ2-2|few|.
TGTGCCATCAACCCGGACACCGGGGAGCTGTTTTTT
CAINPDTGELFF
>TRBV4-2|TRBJ1-5|.|.
TGTGCCAGCAGCCAAGTTCTAACAGATTATCAGCCCCAGCATTTT
CASSQVLTDYQPQHF